A selection of T cell receptor beta chains follows, all from one sample in a study of shared clonotypes between healthy human individuals. Profiling relied on immunoSEQ multiplex PCR, and the TCRdb table lists in-frame clones only, not all of them. The repertoire holds about 490,000 clones, with over 65% as singletons. Input material: PBMCs. The receptors were gathered from a woman aged 40-49 years in good health. Some clones in this sample may be carry-over from other donors' samples. The CDR3 runs from the conserved cysteine through the conserved F or W. D genes are given only for firm matches. Clone size appears in some rows only: once, few, many, or a class for an expanded clone.

CDR3 | DNA | size | J | D | V
CASSQELAGGPTGELFF | TGTGCCAGCAGCCAAGAATTAGCGGGAGGGCCCACCGGGGAGCTGTTTTTT | - | TRBJ2-2 | TRBD2 | TRBV14
CASSLEGSRAYEQYF | TGCGCCAGCAGCTTGGAAGGATCCAGAGCCTACGAGCAGTACTTC | few | TRBJ2-7 | - | TRBV5-1
CASSLDGGHSTDTQYF | TGCGCCAGCAGCTTGGACGGGGGCCATAGCACAGATACGCAGTATTTT | - | TRBJ2-3 | - | TRBV5-1
CASSFQGADTQYF | TGTGCCAGCAGCTTTCAGGGGGCAGATACGCAGTATTTT | - | TRBJ2-3 | TRBD1 | TRBV5-5
CASSLVPGGAYEQYF | TGTGCCAGCAGCTTAGTACCGGGGGGGGCCTACGAGCAGTACTTC | - | TRBJ2-7 | TRBD2 | TRBV11-2
CASSPKRSGLAGGKGANVLTF | TGCGCCAGCAGCCCAAAAAGGTCGGGTCTAGCGGGAGGTAAAGGGGCCAACGTCCTGACTTTC | - | TRBJ2-6 | TRBD2 | TRBV4-3
CASSLAGVETQYF | TGTGCCAGCAGTCTAGCGGGAGTTGAGACCCAGTACTTC | - | TRBJ2-5 | TRBD2 | TRBV27
CSAYQGTEAFF | TGCAGTGCCTACCAGGGCACTGAAGCTTTCTTT | - | TRBJ1-1 | - | TRBV20-1
CASSKVGTRYEQYF | TGTGCCAGCAGCAAAGTTGGGACTCGCTACGAGCAGTACTTC | - | TRBJ2-7 | - | TRBV21-1
CASSLFGRAEGGELFF | TGCGCCAGCAGCTTGTTCGGGAGGGCCGAGGGCGGGGAGCTGTTTTTT | few | TRBJ2-2 | TRBD2 | TRBV5-1
CASRTGYTEAFF | TGTGCCAGCAGAACAGGGTACACTGAAGCTTTCTTT | - | TRBJ1-1 | - | TRBV6-1
CASSLHGNTIYF | TGTGCCAGCAGCTTACATGGAAACACCATATATTTT | - | TRBJ1-3 | - | TRBV7-9
CASSQHLLEQGADQPQHF | TGTGCCAGCAGCCAACACCTCCTGGAACAGGGGGCTGATCAGCCCCAGCATTTT | - | TRBJ1-5 | TRBD1 | TRBV4-2
CASSPLRTIGSTDTQYF | TGCGCCAGCAGCCCCCTAAGGACTATTGGGAGCACAGATACGCAGTATTTT | - | TRBJ2-3 | - | TRBV4-1
CASSLAYRATNEKLFF | TGTGCCAGCAGCTTAGCGTACAGAGCAACTAATGAAAAACTGTTTTTT | - | TRBJ1-4 | - | TRBV7-9
CASSFEGRASGEQFF | TGTGCCAGCAGCTTTGAGGGGCGGGCAAGCGGTGAGCAGTTCTTC | - | TRBJ2-1 | - | TRBV11-2
CASSWGQGAGELFF | TGTGCCAGCAGTTGGGGACAGGGGGCCGGGGAGCTGTTTTTT | once | TRBJ2-2 | TRBD1 | TRBV27
CASSPNQETQYF | TGTGCCAGCTCACCAAACCAAGAGACCCAGTACTTC | - | TRBJ2-5 | - | TRBV18
CASSWRGYEQYF | TGTGCCAGCAGTTGGAGGGGATACGAGCAGTACTTC | - | TRBJ2-7 | - | TRBV28
CASSGQGASYGYTF | TGTGCCAGCAGCGGACAGGGAGCAAGCTATGGCTACACCTTC | - | TRBJ1-2 | TRBD1 | TRBV27
CASSTTSGSVYEQYF | TGTGCCAGCAGCACCACTAGCGGGAGCGTCTACGAGCAGTACTTC | - | TRBJ2-7 | TRBD2 | TRBV9
CASSFGTYGNTIYF | TGTGCCAGCAGCTTCGGGACTTACGGAAACACCATATATTTT | - | TRBJ1-3 | - | TRBV11-3
CASSVDRGPLDYGYTF | TGTGCCAGCAGCGTCGACAGGGGACCCTTGGACTATGGCTACACCTTC | - | TRBJ1-2 | TRBD1 | TRBV9
CATSSAGGAGETQYF | TGTGCCACCAGCAGTGCGGGGGGCGCGGGAGAGACCCAGTACTTC | - | TRBJ2-5 | TRBD2 | TRBV15
CASSYWGDRDSLFF | TGTGCCAGCAGTTACTGGGGCGACCGGGACAGTTTATTTTTT | - | TRBJ1-4 | TRBD1 | TRBV6-5
CASSNRASGAPGELFF | TGTGCCAGCAGCAATAGGGCTAGCGGGGCTCCCGGGGAGCTGTTTTTT | - | TRBJ2-2 | - | TRBV21-1
CSVEDSGADTQYF | TGCAGCGTTGAGGATAGCGGGGCAGATACGCAGTATTTT | - | TRBJ2-3 | TRBD2 | TRBV29-1
CASSAQGLEQYF | TGTGCCAGCAGTGCCCAGGGGCTCGAGCAGTACTTC | - | TRBJ2-7 | - | TRBV25-1
CASSPEGTHSGNTIYF | TGTGCCAGCTCACCTGAGGGCACACACTCTGGAAACACCATATATTTT | - | TRBJ1-3 | - | TRBV18
CASSLTGHTILGSGELFF | TGTGCCAGCAGTCTGACCGGTCATACGATCTTGGGTTCCGGGGAGCTGTTTTTT | - | TRBJ2-2 | - | TRBV2
CASRETGSYEQYF | TGTGCCAGCAGAGAAACAGGGTCCTACGAGCAGTACTTC | - | TRBJ2-7 | - | TRBV2
CASSLVISTDTQYF | TGTGCCAGCAGCTTAGTCATTAGCACAGATACGCAGTATTTT | - | TRBJ2-3 | - | TRBV11-2
CATSRDLEYEQYF | TGTGCCACCAGCAGAGATCTAGAATACGAGCAGTACTTC | - | TRBJ2-7 | - | TRBV15
CASSESKGLSTEAFF | TGCGCCAGCAGTGAAAGTAAGGGACTATCTACTGAAGCTTTCTTT | - | TRBJ1-1 | - | TRBV10-2
CASSGQGGNEKLFF | TGTGCCAGCAGCGGACAGGGGGGAAATGAAAAACTGTTTTTT | - | TRBJ1-4 | TRBD1 | TRBV2
CASSSKRQGVGGYTF | TGTGCCAGCAGTTCCAAACGTCAGGGGGTTGGCGGCTACACCTTC | once | TRBJ1-2 | TRBD1 | TRBV28
CATSRGGEGQPQHF | TGTGCCACCAGCAGAGGGGGAGAAGGTCAGCCCCAGCATTTT | - | TRBJ1-5 | - | TRBV15
CATSNLLRDEQYF | TGTGCCACCAGCAACCTCCTGCGAGACGAGCAGTACTTC | - | TRBJ2-7 | - | TRBV15
CASSYSGAGRTGELFF | TGTGCCAGCAGTTACTCTGGGGCAGGGCGGACCGGGGAGCTGTTTTTT | once | TRBJ2-2 | - | TRBV6-5
CASSYLSRDYGYTF | TGTGCCAGCAGTTACTTGAGCAGGGACTATGGCTACACCTTC | - | TRBJ1-2 | - | TRBV6-6
CASSLRVPGVYGYTF | TGTGCCAGCAGTTTAAGGGTTCCCGGCGTCTATGGCTACACCTTC | - | TRBJ1-2 | - | TRBV28
CASSYSGDDYGYTF | TGTGCCAGCAGTTACTCGGGGGACGACTATGGCTACACCTTC | - | TRBJ1-2 | - | TRBV6-6
CASSPTGDTQYF | TGCGCCAGCAGCCCCACGGGGGATACGCAGTATTTT | - | TRBJ2-3 | - | TRBV5-1
CASSLLGGHEQYF | TGTGCCAGCAGCTTATTGGGGGGCCACGAGCAGTACTTC | - | TRBJ2-7 | - | TRBV7-2
CSVLESRDPYNEQFF | TGCAGCGTCCTAGAGTCGCGGGACCCCTACAATGAGCAGTTCTTC | - | TRBJ2-1 | - | TRBV29-1
CASSESGTPGLEKLFF | TGTGCCAGCAGTGAATCCGGGACGCCCGGGTTGGAAAAACTGTTTTTT | many | TRBJ1-4 | - | TRBV2
CASRTGYTEAFF | TGTGCCAGCAGGACGGGATACACTGAAGCTTTCTTT | few | TRBJ1-1 | - | TRBV28
CASSLGTLGEKLFF | TGCGCCAGCAGCTTAGGGACCTTAGGGGAAAAACTGTTTTTT | - | TRBJ1-4 | - | TRBV5-1
CASSDPGTGSSGYTF | TGTGCCAGCAGTGACCCCGGGACAGGGTCGAGTGGCTACACCTTC | - | TRBJ1-2 | TRBD1 | TRBV7-3
CASSLRHNEQFF | TGTGCCAGCAGCTTGCGACACAATGAGCAGTTCTTC | - | TRBJ2-1 | - | TRBV7-2
CASSPTTSGRPSSGQYF | TGTGCCAGCTCCCCAACGACTAGCGGGAGACCGAGTTCGGGGCAGTACTTC | - | TRBJ2-5 | TRBD2 | TRBV18
CASSLVQGAFLYEQYF | TGTGCCAGCAGCTTGGTTCAGGGGGCGTTCCTCTACGAGCAGTACTTC | - | TRBJ2-7 | TRBD1 | TRBV5-5
CTSSQEKVLAGATDTQYF | TGCACCAGCAGCCAAGAAAAAGTCCTAGCGGGGGCCACAGATACGCAGTATTTT | few | TRBJ2-3 | - | TRBV1